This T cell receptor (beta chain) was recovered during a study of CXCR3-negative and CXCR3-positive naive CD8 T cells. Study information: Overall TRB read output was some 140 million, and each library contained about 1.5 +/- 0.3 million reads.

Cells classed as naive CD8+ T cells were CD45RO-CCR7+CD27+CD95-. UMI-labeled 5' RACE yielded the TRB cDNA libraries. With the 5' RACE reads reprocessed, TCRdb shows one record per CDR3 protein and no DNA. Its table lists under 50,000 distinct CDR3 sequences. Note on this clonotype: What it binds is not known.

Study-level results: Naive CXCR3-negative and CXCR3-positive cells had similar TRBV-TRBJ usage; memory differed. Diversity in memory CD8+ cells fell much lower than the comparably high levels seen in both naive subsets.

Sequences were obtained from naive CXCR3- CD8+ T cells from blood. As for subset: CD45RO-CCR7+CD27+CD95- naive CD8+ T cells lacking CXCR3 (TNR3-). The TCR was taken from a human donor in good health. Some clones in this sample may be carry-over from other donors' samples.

This chain's CDR3 is CASSQDNQVGQFF. V and J are TRBV4-3 and TRBJ2-1. There are 13 residues in the CDR3. Germline V CDR1 and CDR2: LGHNA, YSLEER.